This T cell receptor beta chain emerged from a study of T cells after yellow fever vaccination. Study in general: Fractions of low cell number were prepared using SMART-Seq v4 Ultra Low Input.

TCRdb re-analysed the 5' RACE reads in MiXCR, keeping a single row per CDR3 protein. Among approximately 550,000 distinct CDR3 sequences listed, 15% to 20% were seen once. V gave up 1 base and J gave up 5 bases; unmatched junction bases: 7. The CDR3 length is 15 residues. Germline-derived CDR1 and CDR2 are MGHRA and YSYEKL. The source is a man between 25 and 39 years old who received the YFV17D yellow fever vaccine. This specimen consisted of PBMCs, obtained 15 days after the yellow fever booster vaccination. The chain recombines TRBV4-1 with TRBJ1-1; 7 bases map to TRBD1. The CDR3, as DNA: TGCGCCAGCAGCCAAGTATCAGGGGGGGAGACTGAAGCTTTCTTT. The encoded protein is CASSQVSGGETEAFF.